A single sample gave rise to the 14 T cell receptor beta chains below, sequenced in a study of CD8+ T cells in alopecia areata. Following extraction, RNA underwent reverse transcription to cDNA, which served as the sequencing template. Clones were read by immunoSEQ multiplex PCR, and TCRdb kept only the in-frame ones, dropping some. Among 110,000 or so clones listed, 50% to 75% were seen once. Treatment given: oral pan-JAK inhibitor, 5-10 mg twice daily. This sample comprised CD8+ T cells sorted from blood, obtained at week 4, from a patient treated with tofacitinib. The receptors here all came from a human donor with alopecia areata.

The chain joins TRBV30 to TRBJ2-5, with a tentative D call TRBD2 (5 bases). The J call may not be correct, given that the DNA end is closer to TRBJ2-7. This CDR3 contains 14 residues. Germline-derived CDR1 and CDR2 are GTSNPN and SVGIG (reference sequence). The CDR3 is CAWSVASGSYEQYF. The CDR3, as DNA: TGTGCCTGGAGTGTTGCCAGCGGATCCTACGAGCAGTACTTC.

The CDR3 spells CSVPGGSGYTF. In DNA form, the CDR3 reads TGCAGCGTGCCAGGGGGAAGTGGCTACACCTTC. This sequence joins TRBV29-1 and TRBJ1-2; 7 nucleotides align to TRBD1. J was trimmed by 7 bases and V by 6 bases; bases with no gene match: 5. CDR3 size: 11 residues. In germline, CDR1 is SQVTM, CDR2 ANQGSEA.

This chain joins TRBV27 and TRBJ1-2, with a tentative D call TRBD1 (5 bases). Trimming removed 8 bases at V and 6 bases at J, with 16 bases between. Germline V CDR1 and CDR2: MNHEY, SMNVEV (reference sequence). The CDR3 spans 13 residues. The CDR3 spells CASGSSGRDGYTF. Written as DNA, the CDR3 is TGTGCCAGCGGATCCTCGGGGCGAGATGGCTACACCTTC.

J is TRBJ1-4 and V is TRBV7-8; D unresolved. The CDR3 spans 12 residues. Trimming removed 7 bases at V and 7 bases at J, with 10 bases between. Germline-derived CDR1 and CDR2 are SGHVS and FQNEAQ. CDR3 region: CASTPEGEKLFF. CDR3 sequence (DNA): TGTGCCAGCACCCCTGAGGGTGAAAAACTGTTTTTT.

The chain combines TRBV7-9 with TRBJ1-2; possibly TRBD1 for D (6 bases). V lost 2 bases and J lost 5, with 18 bases in between. Germline V CDR1 and CDR2: SEHNR, FQNEAQ (reference sequence). This CDR3 region has 16 residues. CDR3 DNA sequence: TGTGCCAGCAGCTTACCGGCCCCGAGGACAGAATATGGCTACACCTTC. It encodes CASSLPAPRTEYGYTF.

Turning to this clone: Additional DNA sequences in this sample encode the identical CDR3. The rearrangement links TRBV29-1 to TRBJ2-7, with D possibly matching TRBD1 (6 bases). Germline V lookup: CDR1 SQVTM, CDR2 ANQGSEA. CDR3 length: 12 amino acids. V was cut by 6 bases and J by 3 bases, with 12 bases left in between. CDR3 in amino acids: CSVGQGGYEQYF. The CDR3, as DNA: TGCAGCGTGGGACAAGGGGGCTACGAGCAGTACTTC.

This clone was seen a handful of times. V is TRBV30 and J is TRBJ1-1, with D perhaps TRBD1 (5 bases). This CDR3 comprises 13 residues. The germline V and J ends were trimmed by 0 bases and 5 bases, with 10 bases remaining between them. Germline-derived CDR1 and CDR2 are GTSNPN and SVGIG (reference sequence). This CDR3 reads CAWSVLWGTEAFF. The CDR3 nucleotides are TGTGCCTGGAGTGTATTGTGGGGGACTGAAGCTTTCTTT.

This clone was observed once. CDR3 region: CASSMGQNQPQHF. CDR3 coding DNA: TGCGCCAGCAGCATGGGGCAAAATCAGCCCCAGCATTTT. The gene calls are TRBV5-1 and TRBJ1-5, with TRBD1 as a possible D gene (5 bases). The V gene's germline CDR1 is SGHRS and CDR2 YFSETQ. CDR3 length: 13 amino acids. The V end lost 4 bases, the J end lost 4 bases, and 9 bases lay between the germline ends. Full variable domain (outside the CDR3, taken from reference TRBV5-1 and TRBJ1-5): KAGVTQTPRYLIKTRGQQVTLSCSPISGHRSVSWYQQTPGQGLQFLFEYFSETQRNKGNFPGRFSGRQFSNSRSEMNVSTLELGDSALYLCASSMGQNQPQHFGDGTRLSIL.

The chain links TRBV28 to TRBJ2-1; 9 bases agree with TRBD2. CDR3 length: 14 residues. Germline V CDR1 and CDR2: MDHEN, SYDVKM. Trimming at V came to 6 bases and at J to 5 bases, leaving 5 bases not matched to a gene. Here the CDR3 reads CASRERGVNNEQFF. The CDR3 DNA is TGTGCCAGCAGGGAGCGGGGGGTAAACAATGAGCAGTTCTTC. The whole variable domain, remainder taken from reference TRBV28 and TRBJ2-1, is DVKVTQSSRYLVKRTGEKVFLECVQDMDHENMFWYRQDPGLGLRLIYFSYDVKMKEKGDIPEGYSVSREKKERFSLILESASTNQTSMYLCASRERGVNNEQFFGPGTRLTVL.

The chain uses TRBV7-9 and TRBJ1-2, with a weak D call TRBD1 (5 bases). V was shortened by 4 bases and J by 6 bases, with 18 bases between the two germline ends. Germline CDR1 reads SEHNR; CDR2 reads FQNEAQ (reference sequence). The CDR3 totals 15 residues. This CDR3 is CASSSHGLGVDGYTF. The DNA of the CDR3 is TGTGCCAGCAGCTCCCATGGTTTGGGGGTGGATGGCTACACCTTC.

This clone is a singleton in its sample. The chain links TRBV9 to TRBJ2-7; D is ambiguous. Deletions cut 4 bases from V and 4 bases from J, with 12 bases between. The length of the CDR3 is 13 residues. From germline, CDR1 is SGDLS and CDR2 YYNGEE. The DNA of the CDR3 is TGTGCCAGCAGCCCCTGGGGTGGGTACGAGCAGTACTTC. Amino acids: CASSPWGGYEQYF. Full variable domain (outside the CDR3, taken from reference TRBV9 and TRBJ2-7): DSGVTQTPKHLITATGQRVTLRCSPRSGDLSVYWYQQSLDQGLQFLIQYYNGEERAKGNILERFSAQQFPDLHSELNLSSLELGDSALYFCASSPWGGYEQYFGPGTRLTVT.

The rearrangement joins TRBV6-5 to TRBJ1-5; 9 bases align to TRBD1. Germline V CDR1 and CDR2: MNHEY, SVGAGI. Trimming removed 4 bases from V and 6 bases from J; junction bases left unmatched: 4. The CDR3 covers 14 residues. CDR3 loop: CASSSGTGFQPQHF. CDR3 in DNA: TGTGCCAGCAGTTCGGGGACAGGGTTTCAGCCCCAGCATTTT.

The chain combines TRBV5-6 with TRBJ2-1; D is undetermined. There are 12 residues in the CDR3. V gave up 4 bases and J gave up 6 bases, with 8 bases separating them. Germline V lookup: CDR1 SGHDT, CDR2 YYEEEE. As DNA, the CDR3 is TGTGCCAGCAGCGCTGTCTTCAATGAGCAGTTCTTC. This translates into CASSAVFNEQFF.

This chain connects TRBV30 to TRBJ2-7; 11 bases are a match to TRBD2. Trimming took 7 bases from V and 2 from J; bases not matched to a gene: 4. The CDR3 is made up of 13 amino acids. Germline V gene sequence: CDR1 GTSNPN, CDR2 SVGIG (reference sequence). CDR3 sequence (DNA): TGTGCCTTGGGGACTAGCGGTGCCTACGAGCAGTACTTC. This translates into CALGTSGAYEQYF.